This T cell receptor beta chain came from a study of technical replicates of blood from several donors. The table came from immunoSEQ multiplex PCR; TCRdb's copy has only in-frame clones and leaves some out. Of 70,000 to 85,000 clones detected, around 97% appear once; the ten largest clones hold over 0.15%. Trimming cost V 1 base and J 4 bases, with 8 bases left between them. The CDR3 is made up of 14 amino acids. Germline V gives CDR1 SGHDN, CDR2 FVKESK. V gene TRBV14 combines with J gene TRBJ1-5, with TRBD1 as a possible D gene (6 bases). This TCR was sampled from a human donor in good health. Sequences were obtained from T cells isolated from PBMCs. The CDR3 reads CASSQGTVNQPQHF. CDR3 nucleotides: TGTGCCAGCAGCCAAGGGACAGTAAATCAGCCCCAGCATTTT.